Here is one T cell receptor beta chain with its context. Antigen: not known. The sample comes from a study of cytomegalovirus exposure and HLA in healthy donors. Study-level points and caveats: The classifier, whose performance was assessed in both the original and validation cohorts, reportedly diagnosed cytomegalovirus status with high specificity and sensitivity. In vitro assays verified that a few CMV-associated chains recognized CMV antigens specifically.

CDR1 MNHEY and CDR2 SVGAGI come from the germline V gene. V was pared by 0 bases and J by 0 bases, with 12 bases between. The CDR3 contains 16 residues. Separation from the roughly 700-subject first cohort characterized the roughly 120-subject validation cohort, to which the donors belonged. The table came from immunoSEQ multiplex PCR; TCRdb's copy has only in-frame clones and leaves some out. Counted here are about 83,000 clones, approximately 96% occurring once; the ten biggest clones make up 1.3%. Sequencing used PBMCs. The chain recombines TRBV6-5 with TRBJ2-7; tentatively, D is TRBD2 (6 bases). The receptor's source is a woman aged 18-29 years in good health and CMV-seronegative. CDR3 nucleotide sequence: TGTGCCAGCAGTTACTCGTTCCGGGGGAGCTCCTACGAGCAGTACTTC. Protein: CASSYSFRGSSYEQYF.